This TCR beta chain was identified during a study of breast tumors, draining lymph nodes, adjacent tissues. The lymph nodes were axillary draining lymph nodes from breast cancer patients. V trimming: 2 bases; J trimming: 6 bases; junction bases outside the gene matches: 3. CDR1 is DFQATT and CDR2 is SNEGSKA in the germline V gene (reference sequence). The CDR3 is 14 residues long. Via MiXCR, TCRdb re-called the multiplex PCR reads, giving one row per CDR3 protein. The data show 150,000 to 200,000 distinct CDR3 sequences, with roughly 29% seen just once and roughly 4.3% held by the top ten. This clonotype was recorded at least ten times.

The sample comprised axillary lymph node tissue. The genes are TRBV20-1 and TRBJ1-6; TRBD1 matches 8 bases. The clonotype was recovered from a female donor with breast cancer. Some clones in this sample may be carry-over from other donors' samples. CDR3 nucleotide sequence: TGCAGTGCTAGACAGGGGGCGACTAATTCACCCCTCCACTTT. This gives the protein CSARQGATNSPLHF.